The sequence of this T cell receptor (beta chain) was determined in a study of T-cell memory formation after mild COVID-19. Findings and caveats of the study: Some clones that responded turned up in pre-infection memory, which suggests that cross-reactive memory joined in.

5'RACE, which relied on constant-segment primers, yielded TCR alpha and TCR beta cDNA libraries carrying sample barcodes and UMIs. TCRdb re-called the 5' RACE reads with MiXCR, one entry per CDR3 protein. The sample has roughly 340,000 distinct CDR3 sequences; 20% to 25% are singletons. This clonotype was counted a few times. Its antigen is not known. V lost 4 bases, J lost 2 bases, and 9 bases lay in between. The length of the CDR3 is 14 residues. The rearrangement links TRBV12-3 or TRBV12-4 to TRBJ1-5; D not certain. Sequenced material: PBMCs or a T cell subset sorted from them (not recorded which). The source of this sequence is a man younger than 30 who had mild COVID-19 (a few samples of this study predate the infection). Cell type and time point are not known. CDR3 sequence: CASSWTNGNQPQHF. In DNA, the CDR3 is TGTGCCAGCAGTTGGACCAACGGCAATCAGCCCCAGCATTTT.